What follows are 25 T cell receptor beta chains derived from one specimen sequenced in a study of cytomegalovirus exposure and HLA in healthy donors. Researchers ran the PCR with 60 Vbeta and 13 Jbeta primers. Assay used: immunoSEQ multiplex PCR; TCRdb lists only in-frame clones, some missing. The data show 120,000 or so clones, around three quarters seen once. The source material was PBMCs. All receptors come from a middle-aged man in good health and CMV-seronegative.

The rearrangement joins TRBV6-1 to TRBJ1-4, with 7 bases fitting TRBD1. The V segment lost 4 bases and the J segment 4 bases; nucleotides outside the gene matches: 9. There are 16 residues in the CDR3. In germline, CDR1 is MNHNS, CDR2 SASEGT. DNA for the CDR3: TGTGCCAGCAGTGGGTCTCCGGGACAGCTTAATGAAAAACTGTTTTTT. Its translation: CASSGSPGQLNEKLFF.

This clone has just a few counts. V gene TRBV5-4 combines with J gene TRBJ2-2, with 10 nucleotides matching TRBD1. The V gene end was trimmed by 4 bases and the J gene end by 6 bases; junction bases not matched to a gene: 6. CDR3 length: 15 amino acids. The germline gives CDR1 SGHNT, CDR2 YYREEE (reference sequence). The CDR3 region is CASSPRQGAAGELFF. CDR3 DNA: TGTGCCAGCAGCCCAAGACAGGGGGCGGCCGGGGAGCTGTTTTTT.

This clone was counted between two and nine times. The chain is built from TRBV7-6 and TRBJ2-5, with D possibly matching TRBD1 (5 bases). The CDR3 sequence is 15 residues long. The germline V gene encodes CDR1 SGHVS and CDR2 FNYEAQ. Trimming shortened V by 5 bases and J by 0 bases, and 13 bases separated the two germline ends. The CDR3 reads CASSPGQGHQETQYF. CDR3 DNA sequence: TGTGCCAGCAGCCCAGGCCAGGGCCACCAAGAGACCCAGTACTTC.

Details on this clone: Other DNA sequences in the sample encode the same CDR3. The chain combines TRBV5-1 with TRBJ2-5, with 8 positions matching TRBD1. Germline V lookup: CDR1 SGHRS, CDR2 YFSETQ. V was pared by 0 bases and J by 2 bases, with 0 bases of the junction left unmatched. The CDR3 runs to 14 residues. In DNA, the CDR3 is TGCGCCAGCAGCTTGGGACAGGGGCAAGAGACCCAGTACTTC. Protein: CASSLGQGQETQYF. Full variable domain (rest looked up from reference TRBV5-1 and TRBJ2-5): KAGVTQTPRYLIKTRGQQVTLSCSPISGHRSVSWYQQTPGQGLQFLFEYFSETQRNKGNFPGRFSGRQFSNSRSEMNVSTLELGDSALYLCASSLGQGQETQYFGPGTRLLVL.

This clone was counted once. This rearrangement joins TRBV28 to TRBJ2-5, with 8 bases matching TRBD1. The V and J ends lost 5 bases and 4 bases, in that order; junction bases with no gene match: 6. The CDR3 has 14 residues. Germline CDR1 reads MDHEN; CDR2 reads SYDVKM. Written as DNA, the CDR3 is TGTGCCAGCAGTGAGACAGGGGTAAGAGAGACCCAGTACTTC. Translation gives CASSETGVRETQYF.

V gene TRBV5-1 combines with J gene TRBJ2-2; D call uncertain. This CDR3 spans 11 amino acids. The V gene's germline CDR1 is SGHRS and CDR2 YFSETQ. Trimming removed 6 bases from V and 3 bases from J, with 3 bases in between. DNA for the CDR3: TGCGCCAGCACTGACACCGGGGAGCTGTTTTTT. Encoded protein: CASTDTGELFF.

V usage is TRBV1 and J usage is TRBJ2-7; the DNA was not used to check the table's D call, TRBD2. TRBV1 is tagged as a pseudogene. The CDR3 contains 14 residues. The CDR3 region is CTSSQEGGGKGQYF. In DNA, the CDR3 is TGCACCAGCAGCCAAGAAGGGGGGGGAAAGGGGCAGTACTTC.

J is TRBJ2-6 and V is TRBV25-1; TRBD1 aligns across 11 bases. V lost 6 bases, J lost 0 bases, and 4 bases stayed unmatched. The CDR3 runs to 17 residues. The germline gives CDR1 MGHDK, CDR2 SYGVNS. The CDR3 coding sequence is TGTGCCAGCAGACCGGGACAGGGGGTCTCTGGGGCCAACGTCCTGACTTTC. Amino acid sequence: CASRPGQGVSGANVLTF.

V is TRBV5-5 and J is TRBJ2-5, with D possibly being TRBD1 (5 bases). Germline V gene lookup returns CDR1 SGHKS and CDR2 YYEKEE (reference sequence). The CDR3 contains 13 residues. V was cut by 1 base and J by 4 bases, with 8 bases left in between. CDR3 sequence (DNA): TGTGCCAGCAGCTTGCAGGGAATAGAGACCCAGTACTTC. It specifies CASSLQGIETQYF.

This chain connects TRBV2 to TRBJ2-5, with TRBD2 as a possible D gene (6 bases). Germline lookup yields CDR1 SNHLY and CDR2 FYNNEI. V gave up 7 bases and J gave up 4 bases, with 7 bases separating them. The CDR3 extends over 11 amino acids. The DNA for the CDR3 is TGTGCCAGCATGGAGGGAGAGACCCAGTACTTC. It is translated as CASMEGETQYF. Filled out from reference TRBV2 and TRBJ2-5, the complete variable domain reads EPEVTQTPSHQVTQMGQEVILRCVPISNHLYFYWYRQILGQKVEFLVSFYNNEISEKSEIFDDQFSVERPDGSNFTLKIRSTKLEDSAMYFCASMEGETQYFGPGTRLLVL.

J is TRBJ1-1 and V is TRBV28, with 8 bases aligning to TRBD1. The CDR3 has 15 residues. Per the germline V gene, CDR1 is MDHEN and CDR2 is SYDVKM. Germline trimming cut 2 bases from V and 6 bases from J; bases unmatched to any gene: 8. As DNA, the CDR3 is TGTGCCAGCAGTTTAGCAACAGGGGGTGTCGCTGAAGCTTTCTTT. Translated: CASSLATGGVAEAFF.

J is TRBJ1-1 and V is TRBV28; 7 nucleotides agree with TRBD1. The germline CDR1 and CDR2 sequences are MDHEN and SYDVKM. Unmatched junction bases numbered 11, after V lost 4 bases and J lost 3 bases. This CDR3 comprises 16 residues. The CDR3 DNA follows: TGTGCCAGCAGTTCTCACCGGAGGGGGCGGGACACTGAAGCTTTCTTT. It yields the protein CASSSHRRGRDTEAFF.

CDR3 sequence reads: CASSSTDTQYF. Here the CDR3 DNA reads TGTGCCAGCTCAAGCACAGATACGCAGTATTTT. The chain is built from TRBV6-1 and TRBJ2-3; the D is unclear. The CDR3 is made up of 11 amino acids. The germline V gene has CDR1 MNHNS and CDR2 SASEGT. Trimming removed 8 bases from V and 0 bases from J, with 3 bases in between.

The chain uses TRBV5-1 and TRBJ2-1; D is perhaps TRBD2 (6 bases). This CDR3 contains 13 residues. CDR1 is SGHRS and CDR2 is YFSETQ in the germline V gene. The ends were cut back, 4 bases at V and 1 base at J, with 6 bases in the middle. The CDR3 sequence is CASSRGSYNEQFF. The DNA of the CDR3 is TGCGCCAGCAGCCGGGGGTCCTACAATGAGCAGTTCTTC.

In DNA form, the CDR3 reads TGTGCCAGTAGTATACTCGGGACAGGGGCCTCCGAAGCTTTCTTT. Its translation is CASSILGTGASEAFF. The chain combines TRBV19 with TRBJ1-1; 10 nucleotides match TRBD1. Germline V gene sequence: CDR1 LNHDA, CDR2 SQIVND (reference sequence). The CDR3 covers 15 residues. V lost 2 bases to trimming and J lost 8 bases; unmatched junction nucleotides: 8. Full variable domain (remainder filled in from reference TRBV19 and TRBJ1-1): DGGITQSPKYLFRKEGQNVTLSCEQNLNHDAMYWYRQDPGQGLRLIYYSQIVNDFQKGDIAEGYSVSREKKESFPLTVTSAQKNPTAFYLCASSILGTGASEAFFGQGTRLTVV.

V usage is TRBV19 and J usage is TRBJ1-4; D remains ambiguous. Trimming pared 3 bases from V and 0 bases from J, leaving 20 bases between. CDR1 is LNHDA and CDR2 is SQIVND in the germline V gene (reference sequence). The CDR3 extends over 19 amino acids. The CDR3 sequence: CASSIRGWSLASTNEKLFF. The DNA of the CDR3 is TGTGCCAGTAGTATTCGAGGATGGAGTTTGGCTTCAACTAATGAAAAACTGTTTTTT.

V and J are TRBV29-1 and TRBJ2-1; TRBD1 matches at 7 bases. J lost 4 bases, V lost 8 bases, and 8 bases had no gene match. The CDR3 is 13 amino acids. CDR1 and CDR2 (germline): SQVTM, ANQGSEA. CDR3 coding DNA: TGCAGCTCGGGACAGAGTCTTTACAATGAGCAGTTCTTC. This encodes CSSGQSLYNEQFF.

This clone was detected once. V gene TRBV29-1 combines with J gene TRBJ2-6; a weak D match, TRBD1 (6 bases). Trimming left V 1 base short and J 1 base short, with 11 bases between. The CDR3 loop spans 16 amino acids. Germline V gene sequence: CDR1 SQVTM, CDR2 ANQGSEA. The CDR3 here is CSVEGVQGSGANVLTF. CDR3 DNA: TGCAGCGTTGAAGGGGTACAGGGTTCTGGGGCCAACGTCCTGACTTTC.

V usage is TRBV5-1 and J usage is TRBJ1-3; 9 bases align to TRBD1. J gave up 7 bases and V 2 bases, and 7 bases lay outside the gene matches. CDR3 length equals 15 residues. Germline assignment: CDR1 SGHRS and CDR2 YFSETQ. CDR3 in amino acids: CASSLTGQGFNTIYF. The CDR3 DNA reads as TGCGCCAGCAGCTTAACGGGACAGGGTTTTAACACCATATATTTT. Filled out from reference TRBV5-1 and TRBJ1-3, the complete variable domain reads KAGVTQTPRYLIKTRGQQVTLSCSPISGHRSVSWYQQTPGQGLQFLFEYFSETQRNKGNFPGRFSGRQFSNSRSEMNVSTLELGDSALYLCASSLTGQGFNTIYFGEGSWLTVV.

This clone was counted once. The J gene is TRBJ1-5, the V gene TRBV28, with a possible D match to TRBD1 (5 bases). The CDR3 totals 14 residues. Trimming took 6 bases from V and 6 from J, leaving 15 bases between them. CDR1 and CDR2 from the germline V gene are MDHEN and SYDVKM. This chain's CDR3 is CASSYGGEVQPQHF. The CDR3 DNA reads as TGTGCCAGCAGCTATGGAGGGGAAGTTCAGCCCCAGCATTTT.

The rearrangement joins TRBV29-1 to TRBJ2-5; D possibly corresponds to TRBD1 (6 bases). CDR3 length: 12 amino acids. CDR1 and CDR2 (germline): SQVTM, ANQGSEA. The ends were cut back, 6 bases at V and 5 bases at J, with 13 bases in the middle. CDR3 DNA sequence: TGCAGCGTCCTACAGGGACCCGAGACCCAGTACTTC. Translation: CSVLQGPETQYF.

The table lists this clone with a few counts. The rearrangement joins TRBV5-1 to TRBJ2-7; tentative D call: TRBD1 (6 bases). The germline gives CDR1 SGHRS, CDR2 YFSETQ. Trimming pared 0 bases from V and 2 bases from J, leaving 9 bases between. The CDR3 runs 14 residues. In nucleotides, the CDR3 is TGCGCCAGCAGCTTGGGACAGGACCCCTACGAGCAGTACTTC. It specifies CASSLGQDPYEQYF.

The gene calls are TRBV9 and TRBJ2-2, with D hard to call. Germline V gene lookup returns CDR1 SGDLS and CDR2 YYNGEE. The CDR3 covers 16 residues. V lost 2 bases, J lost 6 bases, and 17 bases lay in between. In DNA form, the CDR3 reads TGTGCCAGCAGCGTTGGCATCTTTGGAGTAGCCGGGGAGCTGTTTTTT. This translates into CASSVGIFGVAGELFF.

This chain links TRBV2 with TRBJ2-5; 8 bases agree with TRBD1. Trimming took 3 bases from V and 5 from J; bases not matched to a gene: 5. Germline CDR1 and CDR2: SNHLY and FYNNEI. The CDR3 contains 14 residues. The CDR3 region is CASSDRGRLETQYF. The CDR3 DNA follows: TGTGCCAGCAGTGACAGGGGGCGGCTGGAGACCCAGTACTTC.

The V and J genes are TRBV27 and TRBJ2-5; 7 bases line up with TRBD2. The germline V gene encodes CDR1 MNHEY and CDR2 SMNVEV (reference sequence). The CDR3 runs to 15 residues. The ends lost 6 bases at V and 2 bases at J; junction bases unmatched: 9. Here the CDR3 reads CASSRLTGGQETQYF. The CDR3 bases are TGTGCCAGCAGCCGATTAACCGGGGGGCAAGAGACCCAGTACTTC.